This record covers a single TCR beta chain. The antigen it recognizes is unknown. Base qualities were left out, and no much larger clone turns up one base away. These data belong to a study of blood T cell repertoires in COVID-19 (dated by TCRdb to about 2020). At the level of the whole study: Collaborator samples came from the United States, Italy and Spain and covered acute and convalescent phases of COVID-19. Subjects who had been exposed to COVID-19, were actively infected with it, or had recovered from it provided the deeply sampled blood TCRbeta repertoires that made up the dataset. Where available, HLA class I and class II types were taken from metadata supplied by the sample provider and were not determined by assay-based typing. The repertoires were made available in a free public database intended to serve as a resource for research on the immune response to SARS-CoV-2. Nearly every sample came with metadata listing a de-identified subject ID, COVID-19 status, age in years and sex. The prospective study material was composed of cDNA or gDNA derived from T cells, B-cell-depleted T cells, or PBMCs. Samples came from the ongoing ImmuneRACE study (first 160 participants) plus 1,254 subjects from 6 global collaborators.

The CDR3, cysteine through phenylalanine, is 13 amino acids long. Just the 39-base CDR3 DNA is kept, in frame starting at base 1. The trim is 5 bases for V and 4 bases for J, with a gap of 11 bases between the germline ends. CDR1 MNHEY and CDR2 SVGAGI are derived from the germline V gene. At one collaborating source in Seattle, patients were enrolled during active infection and were followed longitudinally through the course of disease. Each collaborating institution followed its own protocols to collect whole blood in K2EDTA tubes. For TCRbeta analysis, collaborator samples were shipped as frozen whole blood, as isolated PBMCs, or as DNA extracted from either sample type. TCRbeta CDR3 regions were amplified from genomic DNA by means of the immunoSEQ Assay, a bias-controlled multiplex PCR. In the source study's methods: Nucleated cell counts per sample were estimated from amplification of reference gene primers within the assay. To quantify the absolute abundance of each unique TCRbeta CDR3 rearrangement, sequence reads were collapsed and filtered. For each sample, productive Simpson clonality was calculated as the square root of Simpson's diversity index across productive rearrangements. The source is immuneACCESS, and TCRdb retained only in-frame sequences with V and J called. Part of the clones is not carried over; for the studies checked, unresolved V genes explain less than half of this, and the remainder is unexplained. D and trimming come from the DNA, and the V and J calls and clone size come from that table. This sample has tens of thousands of clones in its table, and around 85% of those were observed once. Approximately 3% of the sample belongs to the ten largest clones.

Paper-wide results and their limitations: How much clinical and demographic metadata was included differed by source and by participant, and the metadata was provided uncurated.

The receptor comes from a woman at least 80 years old with COVID-19, enrolled during active disease. The sample taken for sequencing was peripheral blood. The V gene is TRBV6-5 and the J gene is TRBJ1-1; no confident D gene assignment can be made. The bases read TGTGCCAGCAGTAGGGTCCGGGGCACTGAAGCTTTCTTT. It translates to CASSRVRGTEAFF.